Only a few counts were recorded for the clone carrying this T cell receptor beta chain. Its antigen is not identified. These data belong to a study of T cell repertoires in cytomegalovirus infection. About the study: Both CMV infection and a matching HLA type were indicated by public TCR beta signatures.

Each CDR3 protein is one row after TCRdb ran MiXCR on the reads. The data hold tens of thousands of distinct CDR3 sequences, with about half observed a single time. Study findings and constraints: Ex vivo, HLA-C-restricted CMV-specific TCR beta clonotypes prevailed over the rest of the response.

V lost 4 bases, J lost 7 bases, and 9 bases stayed unmatched. This CDR3 is built from 16 residues. Germline values: CDR1 SEHNR, CDR2 FQNEAQ (reference sequence). The V call is TRBV7-9, the J call TRBJ2-2, with 10 bases that match TRBD2. The TCR comes from a human donor in good health (CMV status not recorded). Some clones in this sample may be carry-over from other donors' samples. The sequencing used CD8+ T cells from cultured PBMCs, collected from culture after CMV antigen stimulation. The CDR3 is CASSSPSGSGDGELFF. DNA of the CDR3: TGTGCCAGCAGCTCGCCTAGCGGGAGTGGTGACGGGGAGCTGTTTTTT.